These 27 T cell receptor beta chains were all obtained from the same sample, sequenced in a study of blood T cell repertoires in COVID-19. Profiled with immunoSEQ multiplex PCR; TCRdb holds only in-frame clones, not every one. Counted here are some 300,000 clones, nearly 90% occurring once; the ten biggest clones make up roughly a tenth. The sequenced sample consisted of PBMCs or T cells enriched from blood (not recorded which). These receptors were taken from a woman in her thirties who had recovered from COVID-19.

This clone was counted a few times. CDR3 bases: TGCGCCAGCAGCCAAGAATTAGGCAGGGGGAATGAAAAACTGTTTTTT. This encodes CASSQELGRGNEKLFF. V is TRBV4-1 and J is TRBJ1-4; 7 bases align to TRBD1. Trimming cost V 0 bases and J 5 bases; bases outside gene matches: 6. From germline, CDR1 is MGHRA and CDR2 YSYEKL. The CDR3 covers 16 residues.

This clone has a single count. This sequence joins TRBV29-1 and TRBJ1-1; tentatively, D is TRBD1 (5 bases). CDR3 length: 13 amino acids. The ends were cut back, 8 bases at V and 0 bases at J, with 13 bases in the middle. Germline V gene sequence: CDR1 SQVTM, CDR2 ANQGSEA. This CDR3 is CSPDRTMNTEAFF. CDR3 bases: TGCAGCCCAGACAGAACTATGAACACTGAAGCTTTCTTT.

The gene calls are TRBV6-5 and TRBJ1-1; TRBD1 matches 7 bases. V was pared by 5 bases and J by 5 bases, with 8 bases of the junction left unmatched. CDR3 length: 14 residues. Germline loops: CDR1 MNHEY, CDR2 SVGAGI. CDR3 amino acids: CASSRRQGWTEAFF. CDR3 DNA sequence: TGTGCCAGCAGTCGACGACAGGGCTGGACTGAAGCTTTCTTT.

This chain uses TRBV28 with TRBJ2-5, with 8 bases matching TRBD1. V dropped 5 bases and J dropped 5; count of bases not matched to a gene: 10. This CDR3 contains 15 residues. Germline V CDR1 and CDR2: MDHEN, SYDVKM. Written as DNA, the CDR3 is TGTGCCAGCAGTCCCGACCGGACAGGGCGGGAGACCCAGTACTTC. This codes for CASSPDRTGRETQYF. The variable domain in full, completed from reference TRBV28 and TRBJ2-5, reads DVKVTQSSRYLVKRTGEKVFLECVQDMDHENMFWYRQDPGLGLRLIYFSYDVKMKEKGDIPEGYSVSREKKERFSLILESASTNQTSMYLCASSPDRTGRETQYFGPGTRLLVL.

The V and J genes are TRBV7-2 and TRBJ1-2; maybe TRBD1 (6 bases). The CDR3 runs 14 residues. The ends were cut back, 5 bases at V and 2 bases at J, with 12 bases in the middle. Germline values: CDR1 SGHTA, CDR2 FQGNSA. This CDR3 is CASSPDSKNYGYTF. CDR3 in DNA: TGTGCCAGCAGCCCGGACAGTAAGAACTATGGCTACACCTTC.

The gene calls are TRBV18 and TRBJ1-1; 8 nucleotides line up with TRBD1. The CDR3 extends over 18 amino acids. The junction had 14 bases not matched to a gene; V was cut back by 4 bases and J by 1 base. Germline-derived CDR1 and CDR2 are KGHSH and LQKENI. The CDR3 nucleotides read TGTGCCAGCTCACTGACGGGACCAGGGACAGGAAAGAACACTGAAGCTTTCTTT. As protein: CASSLTGPGTGKNTEAFF.

The chain is built from TRBV11-2 and TRBJ1-3; D gene unclear. Trimming cost V 5 bases and J 2 bases, with 16 bases left between them. CDR3 length equals 16 residues. Germline V gene sequence: CDR1 SGHAT, CDR2 FQNNGV. CDR3 amino acids: CASSPGLRVAGNTIYF. CDR3 nucleotides: TGTGCCAGCAGCCCCGGACTACGCGTTGCTGGAAACACCATATATTTT.

As for this clone: The junction does not match germline at one end; this may be a read error. The genes are TRBV7-7 and TRBJ2-5, with D perhaps matching TRBD1 (6 bases). The length of the CDR3 is 13 residues. Germline V gene sequence: CDR1 SSHAT, CDR2 FNYEAQ (reference sequence). The CDR3 DNA is TGTGCTAGCAGCAAACAGGGTTGGGAGACCCAGTACTTC. Residues: CASSKQGWETQYF.

The table lists this clone with a count of one. The rearrangement uses TRBV6-5 and TRBJ2-1, with TRBD2 identical over 11 bases. The CDR3 has 14 amino acids. In germline, CDR1 is MNHEY, CDR2 SVGAGI. V trimming: 6 bases; J trimming: 6 bases; junction bases outside the gene matches: 4. For the CDR3, the DNA is TGTGCCAGCAGCGGACTAGCGGGCCTCAATGAGCAGTTCTTC. It encodes CASSGLAGLNEQFF.

The J gene is TRBJ2-1, the V gene TRBV19, with 8 bases matching TRBD1. Germline V gene sequence: CDR1 LNHDA, CDR2 SQIVND (reference sequence). The CDR3 is 14 residues long. The ends lost 5 bases at V and 1 base at J; junction bases unmatched: 1. The CDR3 is CASSWDRSYNEQFF. The CDR3 DNA is TGTGCCAGTAGTTGGGACAGGTCCTACAATGAGCAGTTCTTC.

This clone was picked up a small number of times. V gene TRBV1 combines with J gene TRBJ1-5. TRBV1 is labeled a pseudogene. CDR3 length: 17 residues. In nucleotides, the CDR3 is TGCACCAGCAGCCAAGATCCGGGGGAGGAAGGCAATCAGCCCCAGCATTTT. It specifies CTSSQDPGEEGNQPQHF.

This clone was seen once. This sequence joins TRBV18 and TRBJ1-6; 10 bases line up with TRBD1. Trimming removed 3 bases from V and 9 bases from J; junction bases left unmatched: 5. Germline CDR1 and CDR2: KGHSH and LQKENI. This CDR3 region has 15 residues. This chain's CDR3 is CASSPEGQGISPLHF. The DNA for the CDR3 is TGTGCCAGCTCACCGGAGGGACAGGGGATTTCACCCCTCCACTTT.

The chain joins TRBV10-1 to TRBJ2-1; tentative D call: TRBD1 (5 bases). V shed 7 bases and J shed 0 bases, with 16 bases lying between them. The CDR3 totals 16 residues. Germline V CDR1 and CDR2: WNHNN, SYGVQD (reference sequence). CDR3 sequence: CASNNWGSYSYNEQFF. The CDR3 bases are TGCGCCAGCAATAATTGGGGCTCCTACTCCTACAATGAGCAGTTCTTC.

This chain links TRBV9 with TRBJ2-1, with D tentatively TRBD2 (6 bases). Germline V gene lookup returns CDR1 SGDLS and CDR2 YYNGEE. V was cut by 0 bases and J by 6 bases, with 13 bases left in between. The CDR3 loop spans 15 amino acids. CDR3 loop: CASSVGPSDGNEQFF. The CDR3, as DNA: TGTGCCAGCAGCGTAGGTCCTAGCGACGGCAATGAGCAGTTCTTC. The full variable domain, with the rest looked up from reference TRBV9 and TRBJ2-1, is DSGVTQTPKHLITATGQRVTLRCSPRSGDLSVYWYQQSLDQGLQFLIQYYNGEERAKGNILERFSAQQFPDLHSELNLSSLELGDSALYFCASSVGPSDGNEQFFGPGTRLTVL.

The chain employs TRBV3-1 (or the pseudogene TRBV3-2) and TRBJ2-1; tentative D call: TRBD1 (6 bases). Per germline, CDR1 LGHDT and CDR2 YNNKEL (reference sequence). V lost 0 bases to trimming and J lost 0 bases, with 9 bases between them. The CDR3 extends over 16 amino acids. CDR3 residues: CASSQDGQYSYNEQFF. CDR3 DNA sequence: TGTGCCAGCAGCCAAGATGGACAGTACTCCTACAATGAGCAGTTCTTC.

This chain connects TRBV6-5 to TRBJ2-7; 7 bases align to TRBD1. CDR3 size: 13 residues. The V gene's germline CDR1 is MNHEY and CDR2 SVGAGI. Trimming cost V 10 bases and J 6 bases; bases outside gene matches: 12. CDR3 bases: TGTGCCATCCCGGGACAGCACATGAGCGAGCAGTACTTC. Encoded protein: CAIPGQHMSEQYF.

The chain uses TRBV7-8 and TRBJ2-7, with D tentatively TRBD2 (5 bases). The CDR3 totals 16 residues. Germline CDR1 reads SGHVS; CDR2 reads FQNEAQ. Trimming removed 4 bases at V and 0 bases at J, with 16 bases between. In DNA, the CDR3 is TGTGCCAGCAGCTGGGCCCCCCGAGGGAGCTCCTACGAGCAGTACTTC. Translated, it gives CASSWAPRGSSYEQYF. The full variable domain, in which reference TRBV7-8 and TRBJ2-7 provide the parts outside the CDR3, is GAGVSQSPRYKVAKRGQDVALRCDPISGHVSLFWYQQALGQGPEFLTYFQNEAQLDKSGLPSDRFFAERPEGSVSTLKIQRTQQEDSAVYLCASSWAPRGSSYEQYFGPGTRLTVT.

V is TRBV5-1 and J is TRBJ2-1, with 8 bases that match TRBD2. The CDR3 runs to 16 residues. The junction had 9 bases not matched to a gene; V was cut back by 2 bases and J by 5 bases. The V gene's germline CDR1 is SGHRS and CDR2 YFSETQ. The CDR3 DNA follows: TGCGCCAGCAGCTTAGGAGCGGGAGCTGGGCACAATGAGCAGTTCTTC. Protein sequence: CASSLGAGAGHNEQFF.

This clone was seen once. This chain connects TRBV6-5 to TRBJ1-4; D is perhaps TRBD1 (5 bases). Trimming shortened V by 6 bases and J by 8 bases, and 16 bases separated the two germline ends. Germline V gives CDR1 MNHEY, CDR2 SVGAGI. This CDR3 region has 14 residues. CDR3 in amino acids: CASRLSGEGEKLFF. In DNA, the CDR3 is TGTGCCAGCAGGCTCTCGGGGGAGGGAGAAAAACTGTTTTTT.

The gene calls are TRBV29-1 and TRBJ1-3; D unclear. V was pared by 3 bases and J by 3 bases, with 6 bases between. In germline, CDR1 is SQVTM, CDR2 ANQGSEA. CDR3 length equals 12 residues. CDR3 loop: CSVEAVGNTIYF. The CDR3 DNA sequence: TGCAGCGTTGAGGCGGTTGGAAACACCATATATTTT.

The genes are TRBV6-1 and TRBJ1-1, with 9 bases identical to TRBD1. With 3 bases clipped from V and 11 bases from J, the junction kept 7 bases outside the gene matches. The germline V gene has CDR1 MNHNS and CDR2 SASEGT. The CDR3 contains 13 residues. CDR3 loop: CASSDFGTGTAFF. The CDR3 bases are TGTGCCAGCAGTGATTTTGGGACAGGGACGGCTTTCTTT.

J is TRBJ1-4 and V is TRBV5-1; possible D gene TRBD1, 6 bases. The germline V gene encodes CDR1 SGHRS and CDR2 YFSETQ. V lost 7 bases and J lost 5, with 12 bases in between. The length of the CDR3 is 13 residues. This chain's CDR3 is CASRPGQNEKLFF. CDR3 coding DNA: TGCGCCAGCCGGCCGGGACAAAATGAAAAACTGTTTTTT. Based on the CDR3 plus reference TRBV5-1 and TRBJ1-4, the full variable domain is KAGVTQTPRYLIKTRGQQVTLSCSPISGHRSVSWYQQTPGQGLQFLFEYFSETQRNKGNFPGRFSGRQFSNSRSEMNVSTLELGDSALYLCASRPGQNEKLFFGSGTQLSVL.

The rearrangement uses TRBV19 and TRBJ1-4, with TRBD1 matching over 12 bases. Germline values: CDR1 LNHDA, CDR2 SQIVND (reference sequence). J was trimmed by 1 base and V by 8 bases; bases with no gene match: 5. The CDR3 has 16 residues. For the CDR3, the DNA is TGTGCCAGTCGGGACAGGGGGCTCCAAACTAATGAAAAACTGTTTTTT. This sequence encodes CASRDRGLQTNEKLFF.

V gene TRBV18 combines with J gene TRBJ2-7, with TRBD2 matching 10 bases. V shed 2 bases and J 6 bases; nucleotides not matched to a gene: 4. The CDR3 spans 14 residues. CDR1 and CDR2 (germline): KGHSH, LQKENI. The CDR3 spells CASSPGLAGVEQYF. As DNA, the CDR3 is TGTGCCAGCTCACCAGGCCTAGCGGGAGTCGAGCAGTACTTC.

The chain carries TRBV7-2 and TRBJ2-7, with TRBD2 identical over 9 bases. Trimming cost V 6 bases and J 7 bases; bases outside gene matches: 13. This CDR3 comprises 15 residues. Germline V CDR1 and CDR2: SGHTA, FQGNSA. In nucleotides, the CDR3 is TGTGCCAGCAGTTCTCTAGCGGGATGGTCGGGAGAGCAGTACTTC. It codes for CASSSLAGWSGEQYF.

This sequence joins TRBV6-5 and TRBJ1-1; TRBD1 matches 7 bases. CDR1 and CDR2 from the germline V gene are MNHEY and SVGAGI. The V and J ends lost 5 bases and 3 bases, in that order; junction bases with no gene match: 3. CDR3 size: 13 residues. CDR3 in amino acids: CASSNTGDTEAFF. The CDR3 region has the DNA TGTGCCAGCAGTAATACAGGGGACACTGAAGCTTTCTTT.

J is TRBJ2-1 and V is TRBV29-1, with D possibly matching TRBD1 (5 bases). V lost 1 base and J 5 bases, leaving 9 bases between the germline ends. CDR3 length equals 13 residues. Looked up from germline, CDR1 is SQVTM and CDR2 is ANQGSEA. The CDR3 bases are TGCAGCGTTGAAGTCCAGGGCAACAATGAGCAGTTCTTC. It translates to CSVEVQGNNEQFF.